The T cell receptor beta chain under discussion was sequenced for a study of cytotoxic CD8 clonotypes in ibrutinib-treated CLL. At the level of the study: Response material was collected after a median around 12 months of treatment, range 6 to 36.

Frozen-stored PBMCs produced 1.5 to 2 micrograms of genomic DNA for TCR beta libraries. Clones were read by immunoSEQ multiplex PCR, and TCRdb kept only the in-frame ones, dropping some. The sample has around 200,000 clones; about three quarters are singletons. V lost 8 bases and J 2 bases, leaving 13 bases between the germline ends. Germline loops: CDR1 LNHNV, CDR2 YYDKDF (reference sequence). The CDR3 is made up of 14 amino acids. V and J are TRBV15 and TRBJ1-5; D gene ambiguous. The sample was PBMCs, taken after 12 months of ibrutinib treatment. The source is a human donor with chronic lymphocytic leukemia. CDR3 protein: CATSTEVGNQPQHF. The DNA of the CDR3 is TGTGCCACCTCGACGGAGGTTGGCAATCAGCCCCAGCATTTT.